The clone carrying this TCR beta chain was seen once. What it binds is unknown. The table came from immunoSEQ multiplex PCR; TCRdb's copy has only in-frame clones and leaves some out. The sample includes 95,000 to 150,000 clones, 70% to 90% of them seen just once. The data originate from a study of radiotherapy plus CTLA-4 blockade in lung cancer. General study points: In blood, tumor-derived TCR clones expanded after radiotherapy plus ipilimumab.

The specimen was peripheral blood, collected from a patient treated with radiotherapy plus ipilimumab. This sequence originates from a human donor with non-small cell lung cancer that progressed on radiotherapy plus ipilimumab.

This CDR3 is CASGTQVNTGELFF. The CDR3 DNA follows: TGCGCCAGCGGGACTCAGGTTAACACCGGGGAGCTGTTTTTT. The chain uses TRBV4-1 and TRBJ2-2, with D perhaps TRBD2 (6 bases). The CDR3 is 14 residues long. V lost 8 bases to trimming and J lost 2 bases, with 12 bases between them. From germline, CDR1 is MGHRA and CDR2 YSYEKL.